The 5 T cell receptor beta chains below were found in one sample sequenced in a study of cytomegalovirus exposure and HLA in healthy donors. It was with 60 Vbeta and 13 Jbeta primers that the PCR ran. Sequenced by immunoSEQ multiplex PCR; TCRdb stores in-frame clones only, minus some. The sample consists of around 230,000 clones, 82% of them appearing once. The sequenced sample was PBMCs. The receptors here all came from a man in his forties in good health and CMV-seropositive.

As DNA, the CDR3 is TGTGCCAGCAGCCTGGGGACAGGGGATAGCAATCAGCCCCAGCATTTT. This gives the protein CASSLGTGDSNQPQHF. The gene calls are TRBV4-2 and TRBJ1-5; 10 bases line up with TRBD1. Germline V lookup: CDR1 LGHNA, CDR2 YNFKEQ. This CDR3 has 16 residues. V lost 4 bases and J lost 0; bases outside the gene matches: 3.

The chain employs TRBV7-9 and TRBJ1-2, with 7 positions matching TRBD1. The CDR3 loop spans 14 amino acids. CDR1 is SEHNR and CDR2 is FQNEAQ in the germline V gene (reference sequence). J was trimmed by 8 bases and V by 2 bases; bases with no gene match: 8. CDR3 sequence reads: CASSLSEGARGYTF. The CDR3 DNA reads TGTGCCAGCAGCTTAAGCGAGGGGGCCCGCGGCTACACCTTC.

The CDR3 nucleotides are TGTGCCAGCAGCTCTAGACTAGCGGGATCGGATACGCAGTATTTT. The encoded protein is CASSSRLAGSDTQYF. The genes are TRBV7-3 and TRBJ2-3; 11 nucleotides line up with TRBD2. In germline, CDR1 is SGHTA, CDR2 FQGTGA. V trimming: 4 bases; J trimming: 6 bases; junction bases outside the gene matches: 6. This CDR3 has 15 amino acids.

V and J are TRBV6-9 and TRBJ2-7, with 7 positions matching TRBD2. Germline lookup yields CDR1 MNHGY and CDR2 SVAAGI. The CDR3 runs 14 residues. Trimming removed 6 bases from V and 6 bases from J; junction bases left unmatched: 11. In DNA, the CDR3 is TGTGCCAGCAGCCCTAGGCTGGGGGGGAGCGAGCAGTACTTC. Protein sequence: CASSPRLGGSEQYF.

The chain carries TRBV7-8 and TRBJ2-6, with 9 positions matching TRBD1. The CDR3 is made up of 19 amino acids. Unmatched junction bases numbered 14, after V lost 4 bases and J lost 4 bases. In germline, CDR1 is SGHVS, CDR2 FQNEAQ. The CDR3 bases are TGTGCCAGCAGCTCTCCAACAGGGGGCGAAGTATCCGGGGCCAACGTCCTGACTTTC. It yields the protein CASSSPTGGEVSGANVLTF.